These 10 T cell receptor beta chains were all obtained from the same sample, sequenced in a study of cytomegalovirus exposure and HLA in healthy donors. The PCR made use of 60 Vbeta and 13 Jbeta primers. Sequencing used immunoSEQ multiplex PCR; TCRdb keeps in-frame clones, though not all of them. The sample records nearly 110,000 clones, over 60% being singletons. The material sequenced was PBMCs. Receptors originate from a male donor in good health and CMV-seronegative.

The chain links TRBV13 to TRBJ1-2; the D is unclear. V lost 7 bases to trimming and J lost 3 bases, with 12 bases between them. Germline assignment: CDR1 PRHDT and CDR2 FYEKMQ (reference sequence). The CDR3 extends over 13 amino acids. CDR3 DNA: TGTGCCAGCACCCCACGAGGGCACTATGGCTACACCTTC. This encodes CASTPRGHYGYTF.

The rearrangement uses TRBV7-8 and TRBJ2-5; 8 nucleotides match TRBD2. The CDR3 runs to 16 residues. V dropped 7 bases and J dropped 1; count of bases not matched to a gene: 11. CDR1 and CDR2 (germline): SGHVS, FQNEAQ. Here the CDR3 DNA reads TGTGCCAGCACCCTAAATAGCGGGAAAGGCCAAGAGACCCAGTACTTC. It codes for CASTLNSGKGQETQYF. The full variable domain, completed using reference TRBV7-8 and TRBJ2-5, is GAGVSQSPRYKVAKRGQDVALRCDPISGHVSLFWYQQALGQGPEFLTYFQNEAQLDKSGLPSDRFFAERPEGSVSTLKIQRTQQEDSAVYLCASTLNSGKGQETQYFGPGTRLLVL.

The gene calls are TRBV7-2 and TRBJ1-5; 8 nucleotides agree with TRBD1. Germline V CDR1 and CDR2: SGHTA, FQGNSA. The J segment lost 1 base and the V segment lost 5 bases, leaving 4 bases of the junction unmatched. The CDR3 spans 15 residues. The CDR3: CASSAGGASNQPQHF. CDR3 DNA sequence: TGTGCCAGCAGCGCAGGGGGCGCGAGCAATCAGCCCCAGCATTTT.

The V gene is TRBV7-2, the J gene TRBJ1-2; D gene uncertain. The CDR3 totals 15 residues. Germline CDR1 reads SGHTA; CDR2 reads FQGNSA. Trimming shortened V by 6 bases and J by 2 bases, and 16 bases separated the two germline ends. The CDR3 region has the DNA TGTGCCAGCAGTCCGACATTACAGCTAAACTATGGCTACACCTTC. Translating gives CASSPTLQLNYGYTF.

CDR3 bases: TGCGCCAGCAGTGAGACTAGGGTATCTGGCTACACCTTC. Protein sequence: CASSETRVSGYTF. The rearrangement links TRBV10-1 to TRBJ1-2; D is unclear. CDR1 and CDR2 from the germline V gene are WNHNN and SYGVQD (reference sequence). The CDR3 is 13 amino acids. V lost 2 bases to trimming and J lost 7 bases, with 11 bases between them.

V and J are TRBV30 and TRBJ2-7; TRBD1 is a possible D gene (6 bases). The CDR3 spans 13 residues. V lost 0 bases to trimming and J lost 6 bases, with 12 bases between them. Germline V gene sequence: CDR1 GTSNPN, CDR2 SVGIG (reference sequence). The DNA for the CDR3 is TGTGCCTGGAGTGTACAGGACAGCCGCGAGCAGTACTTC. Amino acids: CAWSVQDSREQYF.

The chain combines TRBV29-1 with TRBJ1-1, with D possibly matching TRBD1 (5 bases). The CDR3 spans 10 residues. The V gene's germline CDR1 is SQVTM and CDR2 ANQGSEA. V was trimmed by 6 bases and J by 7 bases, leaving 9 bases between them. CDR3 amino acids: CSVRTFEAFF. The DNA for the CDR3 is TGCAGCGTCAGGACATTTGAAGCTTTCTTT.

The chain links TRBV18 to TRBJ2-7, with TRBD1 identical over 10 bases. Trimming took 3 bases from V and 7 from J; bases not matched to a gene: 9. Germline values: CDR1 KGHSH, CDR2 LQKENI. This CDR3 contains 15 residues. Written as DNA, the CDR3 is TGTGCCAGCTCACCTCCGGGACAGGGGACGAGAGAGCAGTACTTC. Its translation: CASSPPGQGTREQYF.

This clone has just one count. The chain couples TRBV5-6 to TRBJ2-3; 9 bases align to TRBD1. Losses at the gene ends were 4 bases for V and 2 bases for J; bases not matched to a gene: 8. The germline CDR1 and CDR2 sequences are SGHDT and YYEEEE. CDR3 length: 16 residues. The CDR3 is CASSQNRGRDTDTQYF. Written as DNA, the CDR3 is TGTGCCAGCAGCCAAAACAGGGGGCGAGACACAGATACGCAGTATTTT.

V is TRBV7-9 and J is TRBJ2-7; TRBD1 agrees at 10 bases. The CDR3 totals 14 residues. Germline trimming cut 6 bases from V and 2 bases from J; bases unmatched to any gene: 4. The germline V gene has CDR1 SEHNR and CDR2 FQNEAQ (reference sequence). CDR3 region: CASSGTGETYEQYF. Here the CDR3 DNA reads TGTGCCAGCAGTGGGACAGGGGAAACCTACGAGCAGTACTTC. Looking up the rest from reference TRBV7-9 and TRBJ2-7 gives the full variable domain: DTGVSQNPRHKITKRGQNVTFRCDPISEHNRLYWYRQTLGQGPEFLTYFQNEAQLEKSRLLSDRFSAERPKGSFSTLEIQRTEQGDSAMYLCASSGTGETYEQYFGPGTRLTVT.